This T cell receptor beta chain was identified in a study of blood T cell repertoires in COVID-19. Study in general: PBMCs, B-cell-depleted T cells, or T cells provided the cDNA or gDNA that made up the material.

In the original workflow: Researchers report that nucleated cell counts were estimated from reference gene primer amplification. Method: immunoSEQ multiplex PCR; TCRdb's copy keeps in-frame clones and lacks some. V, J and clone size are those of that table, while D and trimming were read from the DNA. The sample has around 300,000 clones, just over 90% seen once; the top ten hold 2.2%. Germline V gene data show CDR1 as SGHTA and CDR2 as FQGNSA. The CDR3 has 13 amino acids. The V and J ends lost 6 bases and 6 bases respectively, with 12 bases between them. Seattle patients were enrolled while actively infected and followed longitudinally.

The clonotype originates from a woman in her 30s with COVID-19, enrolled during active disease. This chain links TRBV7-2 with TRBJ1-5; D not resolved. The sequencing sample was made of peripheral blood. The CDR3 nucleotides read TGTGCCAGCAGATCGGACTTCGGTCAGCCCCAGCATTTT. Amino acid sequence: CASRSDFGQPQHF.